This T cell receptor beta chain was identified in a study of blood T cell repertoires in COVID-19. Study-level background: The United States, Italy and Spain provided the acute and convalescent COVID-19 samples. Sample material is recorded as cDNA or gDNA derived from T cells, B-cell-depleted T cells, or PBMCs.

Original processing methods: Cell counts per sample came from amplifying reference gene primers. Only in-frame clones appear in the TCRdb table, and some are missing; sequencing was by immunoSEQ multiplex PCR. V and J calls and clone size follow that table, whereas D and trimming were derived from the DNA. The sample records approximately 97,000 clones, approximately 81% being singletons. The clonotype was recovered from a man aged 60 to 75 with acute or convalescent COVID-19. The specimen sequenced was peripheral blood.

The CDR3 bases are TGTGCCAGCAGCTCCCCCGGGGGTCTACATGAGCAGTTCTTC. Its protein product is CASSSPGGLHEQFF. V and J are TRBV11-2 and TRBJ2-1, with a weak D call TRBD2 (6 bases). Germline V lookup: CDR1 SGHAT, CDR2 FQNNGV. The CDR3 has 14 amino acids. V dropped 4 bases and J dropped 8 bases, with 15 bases sitting between them.